This is a list of T cell receptor beta chains from one sample in a study of shared clonotypes between healthy human individuals. Some clones are missing from TCRdb's copy, which holds only in-frame ones; the method was immunoSEQ multiplex PCR. The sample has around 1.5 million clones, approximately 98% seen once. The sequencing input was naive CD4+ T cells sorted from blood. All receptors derive from a man aged 30 to 39 in good health. Each CDR3 is given with its conserved first and last residue. D genes are given only for firm matches.

>.|TRBV28|TRBJ2-4
TGTGCCAGCACCCACAGGTCTCTAGCCAAAAACATTCAGTACTTC
CASTHRSLAKNIQYF
>.|TRBV7-3|TRBJ2-2
TGTGCCAGCAGCTTAAGGGGTATAGAGCTGTTTTTT
CASSLRGIELFF
>TRBD1|TRBV10-3|TRBJ2-2
TGTGCCATCAGTAGGGACAGATCGAACACCGGGGAGCTGTTTTTT
CAISRDRSNTGELFF
>.|TRBV7-9|TRBJ2-5
TGTGCCAGCAGCCTGAAAGAGACCCAGTACTTC
CASSLKETQYF
>.|TRBV28|TRBJ2-7
TGTGCCAGCAGTTTGACAGGCTCCTACGAGCAGTACTTC
CASSLTGSYEQYF
>TRBD1|TRBV6-4|TRBJ1-2
TGTGCCAGCAGTACAGGGGGCGTAGGCTACACCTTC
CASSTGGVGYTF
>.|TRBV5-1|TRBJ1-1
TGCGCCAGCAGCTTGGAAGGGAGGTTCACTGAAGCTTTCTTT
CASSLEGRFTEAFF
>.|TRBV7-8|TRBJ2-2
TGTGCCAGCAGCTTAGCAGATAGCACCGGGGAGCTGTTTTTT
CASSLADSTGELFF
>.|TRBV11-2|TRBJ2-1
TGTGCCAGCAGCCAGGGGACGTCGAGGCAGTTCTTC
CASSQGTSRQFF
>TRBD1|TRBV30|TRBJ1-2
TGTGCCTGGAGTGTACTTGGACAGGGAGGCTACACCTTC
CAWSVLGQGGYTF
>.|TRBV5-1|TRBJ2-5
TGCGCCAGCAGCTTGGTCGACCAAGAGACCCAGTACTTC
CASSLVDQETQYF